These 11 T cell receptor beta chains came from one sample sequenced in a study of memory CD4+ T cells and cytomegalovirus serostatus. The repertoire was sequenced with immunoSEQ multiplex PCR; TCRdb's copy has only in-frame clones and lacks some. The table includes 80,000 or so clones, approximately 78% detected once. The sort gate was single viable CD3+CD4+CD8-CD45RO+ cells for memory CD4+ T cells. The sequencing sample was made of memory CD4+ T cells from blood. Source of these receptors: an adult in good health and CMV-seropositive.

The CDR3 region has the DNA TGTGCCAGCAGTGAGGGGGCCCGACTAGCGGGGGTAAGGGAGACCCAGTACTTC. Protein: CASSEGARLAGVRETQYF. This chain joins TRBV2 and TRBJ2-5, with 12 bases identical to TRBD2. Germline CDR1 is SNHLY and CDR2 is FYNNEI. The CDR3 length is 18 residues. V gave up 3 bases and J gave up 5 bases; unmatched junction bases: 13.

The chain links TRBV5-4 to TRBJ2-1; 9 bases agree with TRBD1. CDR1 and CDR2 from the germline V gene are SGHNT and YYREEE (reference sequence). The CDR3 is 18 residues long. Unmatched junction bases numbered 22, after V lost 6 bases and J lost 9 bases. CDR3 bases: TGTGCCAGCAACCCGGCGGGACCCACAGGGGGCGCTCCGGGTGAGCAGTTCTTC. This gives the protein CASNPAGPTGGAPGEQFF.

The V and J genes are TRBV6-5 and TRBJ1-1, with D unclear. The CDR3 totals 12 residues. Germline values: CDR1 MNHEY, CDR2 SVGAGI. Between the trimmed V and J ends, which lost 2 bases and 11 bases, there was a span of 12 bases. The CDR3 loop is CASSYNAERAFF. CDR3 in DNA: TGTGCCAGCAGTTACAACGCCGAGAGGGCTTTCTTT.

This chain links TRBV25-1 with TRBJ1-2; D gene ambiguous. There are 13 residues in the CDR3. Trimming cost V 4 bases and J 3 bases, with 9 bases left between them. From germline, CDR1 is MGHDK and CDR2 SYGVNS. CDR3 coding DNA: TGTGCCAGCAGTGCAACTTGGGACTATGGCTACACCTTC. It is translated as CASSATWDYGYTF.

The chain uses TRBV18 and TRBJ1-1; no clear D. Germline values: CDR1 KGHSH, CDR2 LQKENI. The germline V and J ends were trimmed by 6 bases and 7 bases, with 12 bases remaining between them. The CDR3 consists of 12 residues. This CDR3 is CASSPGTDEAFF. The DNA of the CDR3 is TGTGCCAGCTCCCCGGGCACTGATGAAGCTTTCTTT.

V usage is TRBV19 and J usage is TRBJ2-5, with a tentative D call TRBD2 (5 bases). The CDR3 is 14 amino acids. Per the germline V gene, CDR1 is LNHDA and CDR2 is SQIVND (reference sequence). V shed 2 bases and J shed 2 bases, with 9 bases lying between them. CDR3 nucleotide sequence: TGTGCCAGTAGTATACAAGCGGATCAAGAGACCCAGTACTTC. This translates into CASSIQADQETQYF.

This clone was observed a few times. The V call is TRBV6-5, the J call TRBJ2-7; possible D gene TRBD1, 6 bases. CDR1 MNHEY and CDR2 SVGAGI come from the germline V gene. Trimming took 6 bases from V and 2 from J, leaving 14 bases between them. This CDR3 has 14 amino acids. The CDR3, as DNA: TGTGCCAGCAGACGTCGCACAGGGCCCTACGAGCAGTACTTC. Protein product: CASRRRTGPYEQYF.

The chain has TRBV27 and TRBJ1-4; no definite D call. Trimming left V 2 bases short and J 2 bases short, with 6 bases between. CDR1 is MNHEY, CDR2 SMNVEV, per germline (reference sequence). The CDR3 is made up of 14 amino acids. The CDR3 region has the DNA TGTGCCAGCAGTTTACAGGCGACTAATGAAAAACTGTTTTTT. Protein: CASSLQATNEKLFF.

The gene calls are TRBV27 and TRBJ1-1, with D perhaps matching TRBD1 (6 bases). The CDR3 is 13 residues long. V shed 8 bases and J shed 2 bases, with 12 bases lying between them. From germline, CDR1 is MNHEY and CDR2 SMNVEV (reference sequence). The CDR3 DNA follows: TGTGCCAGCCGTCGGGGGCTTAACACTGAAGCTTTCTTT. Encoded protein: CASRRGLNTEAFF.

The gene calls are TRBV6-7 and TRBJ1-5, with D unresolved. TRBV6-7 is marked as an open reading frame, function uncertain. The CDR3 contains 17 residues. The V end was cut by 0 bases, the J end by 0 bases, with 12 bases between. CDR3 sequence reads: CASSYSGQTYSNQPQHF. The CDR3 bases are TGTGCCAGCAGTTACTCTGGCCAAACCTATAGCAATCAGCCCCAGCATTTT.

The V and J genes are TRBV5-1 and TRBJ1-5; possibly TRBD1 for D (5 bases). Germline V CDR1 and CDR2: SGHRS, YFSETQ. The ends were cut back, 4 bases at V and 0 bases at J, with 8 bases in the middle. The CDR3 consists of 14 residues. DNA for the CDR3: TGCGCCAGCAGCCCCGACAGTAGCAATCAGCCCCAGCATTTT. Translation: CASSPDSSNQPQHF.